These T cell receptor beta chains were read from a single sample in a study of blood T cell repertoires in COVID-19. Some clones are missing from TCRdb's copy, which holds only in-frame ones; the method was immunoSEQ multiplex PCR. The table lists under 200,000 clones, roughly 80% of them singletons. Sequencing was performed on peripheral blood. The receptors come from a man aged 60 to 75 with acute or convalescent COVID-19. Both conserved end residues are part of each CDR3. A D gene is named only where the DNA matches it firmly. Size tells how often a clone was seen (once, few, many) or the class of an expanded clone, and some rows leave it out.

V gene: TRBV11-2; D gene: -; J gene: TRBJ1-6; clone size: -; CDR3 protein: CASSLEGQTRSPLHF; CDR3 DNA: TGTGCCAGCAGCTTAGAGGGACAAACCCGATCACCCCTCCACTTT
V gene: TRBV7-2; D gene: TRBD2; J gene: TRBJ2-6; clone size: -; CDR3 protein: CASSLVAGVGANVLTF; CDR3 DNA: TGTGCCAGCAGCTTAGTGGCGGGGGTAGGGGCCAACGTCCTGACTTTC
V gene: TRBV4-1; D gene: -; J gene: TRBJ2-7; clone size: -; CDR3 protein: CASRGEGVSEQYF; CDR3 DNA: TGCGCCAGCAGAGGAGAAGGTGTTAGCGAGCAGTACTTC
V gene: TRBV10-2; D gene: -; J gene: TRBJ2-3; clone size: -; CDR3 protein: CASLNSGWGTDTQYF; CDR3 DNA: TGCGCCAGCCTTAACAGCGGATGGGGCACAGATACGCAGTATTTT
V gene: TRBV5-6; D gene: TRBD1; J gene: TRBJ1-2; clone size: -; CDR3 protein: CASSKAGTGANYGYTF; CDR3 DNA: TGTGCCAGCAGCAAAGCCGGGACAGGGGCTAACTATGGCTACACCTTC
V gene: TRBV5-5; D gene: TRBD1; J gene: TRBJ2-7; clone size: -; CDR3 protein: CASRKPGGEQYF; CDR3 DNA: TGTGCCAGCAGAAAACCAGGGGGCGAGCAGTATTTC
V gene: TRBV4-3; D gene: -; J gene: TRBJ1-2; clone size: -; CDR3 protein: CASSQALQGGYGYTF; CDR3 DNA: TGCGCCAGCAGCCAAGCCCTCCAGGGTGGCTATGGCTACACCTTC
V gene: TRBV6-5; D gene: -; J gene: TRBJ1-2; clone size: -; CDR3 protein: CASSYPRLNYGYTF; CDR3 DNA: TGTGCCAGCAGTTATCCCAGGTTAAACTATGGCTACACCTTC
V gene: TRBV4-3; D gene: -; J gene: TRBJ2-1; clone size: -; CDR3 protein: CASSQDRVNEQFF; CDR3 DNA: TGCGCCAGCAGCCAAGATCGGGTCAATGAGCAGTTCTTC
V gene: TRBV29-1; D gene: TRBD1; J gene: TRBJ2-7; clone size: -; CDR3 protein: CSVTQGADEQYF; CDR3 DNA: TGCAGCGTAACCCAGGGGGCTGACGAGCAGTACTTC
V gene: TRBV7-2; D gene: TRBD1; J gene: TRBJ1-2; clone size: -; CDR3 protein: CASSLTTGQRYTF; CDR3 DNA: TGTGCCAGCAGCTTAACGACAGGGCAGCGCTACACCTTC
V gene: TRBV13; D gene: -; J gene: TRBJ2-1; clone size: -; CDR3 protein: CASSLDGGLNEQFF; CDR3 DNA: TGTGCCAGCAGCTTAGACGGAGGGCTCAATGAGCAGTTCTTC
V gene: TRBV3-1/TRBV3-2; D gene: -; J gene: TRBJ2-2; clone size: -; CDR3 protein: CASSFGNTGELFF; CDR3 DNA: TGTGCCAGCAGCTTCGGGAACACCGGGGAGCTGTTTTTT
V gene: TRBV18; D gene: TRBD1; J gene: TRBJ2-3; clone size: -; CDR3 protein: CASSPLGQGGSDTQYF; CDR3 DNA: TGTGCCAGCTCACCCTTAGGACAGGGCGGTAGCGATACGCAGTATTTT
V gene: TRBV9; D gene: TRBD1; J gene: TRBJ1-4; clone size: once; CDR3 protein: CASSVGTGGDEKLFF; CDR3 DNA: TGTGCCAGCAGCGTAGGGACAGGGGGCGATGAAAAACTGTTTTTT
V gene: TRBV5-1; D gene: -; J gene: TRBJ2-1; clone size: -; CDR3 protein: CASSLGQGGSMDEQFF; CDR3 DNA: TGCGCCAGCAGCTTGGGGCAGGGGGGATCTATGGATGAGCAGTTCTTC